The clone carrying this TCR beta chain appeared once. The sample comes from a study of cytomegalovirus exposure and HLA in healthy donors. The CDR3 runs 12 residues. The germline gives CDR1 SGHVS, CDR2 FNYEAQ. Trimming took 1 base from V and 6 from J, leaving 7 bases between them. This PCR relied on a set of 60 Vbeta primers and 13 Jbeta primers. Sequencing was performed with immunoSEQ multiplex PCR; in TCRdb, only in-frame clones are kept and a portion is missing. The repertoire holds some 91,000 clones, with under 80% as singletons. The specimen sequenced was PBMCs. V and J are TRBV7-6 and TRBJ2-7, with unresolved D. This TCR came from a man in his forties or fifties in good health and CMV-seropositive. In DNA, the CDR3 is TGTGCCAGCAGCTTAGTCCATAGCGAGCAGTACTTC. This sequence encodes CASSLVHSEQYF. Full variable domain (missing parts from reference TRBV7-6 and TRBJ2-7): GAGVSQSPRYKVTKRGQDVALRCDPISGHVSLYWYRQALGQGPEFLTYFNYEAQQDKSGLPNDRFSAERPEGSISTLTIQRTEQRDSAMYRCASSLVHSEQYFGPGTRLTVT.